A single sample gave rise to the 23 T cell receptor beta chains below, sequenced in a study of beta chain features in type 1 diabetes. Reverse transcribing all isolated RNA meant expressed TCRB transcripts were sequenced. Sequenced by immunoSEQ multiplex PCR; TCRdb stores in-frame clones only, minus some. The data show roughly 100,000 clones, with 28% seen just once and more than 0.45% held by the top ten. What these receptors recognize is not known. Findings of the study overall: Shortening of TCRB CDR3s, moderate but significant, appeared in all four CD4+ subsets of Type 1 diabetes patients.

Sequencing was done on a sample of central memory CD4+ T cells from blood. All receptors come from a woman between 18 and 29 years old with type 1 diabetes.

The CDR3 coding sequence is TGTGCCAGCAGCTTAGAGCGAACCAACACCGGGGAGCTGTTTTTT. It codes for CASSLERTNTGELFF. The V gene is TRBV7-2, the J gene TRBJ2-2; D gene ambiguous. Trimming pared 1 base from V and 2 bases from J, leaving 8 bases between. The germline V gene encodes CDR1 SGHTA and CDR2 FQGNSA. The CDR3 covers 15 residues.

This clone was seen a handful of times. V gene TRBV28 combines with J gene TRBJ2-1, with TRBD2 identical over 14 bases. CDR1 is MDHEN and CDR2 is SYDVKM in the germline V gene. This CDR3 is 15 amino acids long. V trimming: 4 bases; J trimming: 9 bases; junction bases outside the gene matches: 5. CDR3 in amino acids: CASSSGLAGGGEQFF. The CDR3 DNA reads as TGTGCCAGCAGTTCCGGACTAGCGGGAGGTGGTGAGCAGTTCTTC. The full variable domain, its missing parts supplied by reference TRBV28 and TRBJ2-1, is DVKVTQSSRYLVKRTGEKVFLECVQDMDHENMFWYRQDPGLGLRLIYFSYDVKMKEKGDIPEGYSVSREKKERFSLILESASTNQTSMYLCASSSGLAGGGEQFFGPGTRLTVL.

The V call is TRBV19, the J call TRBJ1-5, with D maybe TRBD1 (5 bases). This CDR3 contains 15 residues. Germline values: CDR1 LNHDA, CDR2 SQIVND (reference sequence). With 7 bases removed from V and 1 base from J, the gap between germline ends came to 14 bases. The CDR3 region is CASTIGPGSNQPQHF. The CDR3, as DNA: TGTGCCAGTACCATAGGTCCAGGGAGCAATCAGCCCCAGCATTTT.

The V gene is TRBV15, the J gene TRBJ1-2; weak D call: TRBD1 (5 bases). The CDR3 is made up of 14 amino acids. CDR1 LNHNV and CDR2 YYDKDF come from the germline V gene (reference sequence). V shed 0 bases and J shed 8 bases, with 13 bases lying between them. CDR3 coding DNA: TGTGCCACCAGCAGAGATACAGGAACGAGCGGCTACACCTTC. This codes for CATSRDTGTSGYTF.

V usage is TRBV19 and J usage is TRBJ1-1; the D gene is possibly TRBD1 (5 bases). The CDR3 length is 15 residues. The germline CDR1 and CDR2 sequences are LNHDA and SQIVND (reference sequence). The germline V and J ends were trimmed by 6 bases and 2 bases, with 16 bases remaining between them. The chain's CDR3 is CASSFRHRINTEAFF. The CDR3 DNA is TGTGCCAGTAGCTTCAGACACAGGATTAACACTGAAGCTTTCTTT.

This clone was observed a few times. The gene calls are TRBV10-3 and TRBJ2-7, with TRBD2 matching 8 bases. Germline V gives CDR1 ENHRY, CDR2 SYGVKD. This CDR3 comprises 14 residues. V dropped 4 bases and J dropped 3; count of bases not matched to a gene: 5. The CDR3 region has the DNA TGTGCCATCAGTGCGGGGCTAGCGGGCTACGAGCAGTACGTC. Encoded protein: CAISAGLAGYEQYV.

The chain combines TRBV4-1 with TRBJ2-7; the match to TRBD2 covers 8 bases. CDR1 is MGHRA and CDR2 is YSYEKL in the germline V gene. J was trimmed by 3 bases and V by 3 bases; bases with no gene match: 7. The CDR3 is 15 residues long. In nucleotides, the CDR3 is TGCGCCAGCAGCCATTCAAGCGGGAGTGGCTACGAGCAGTACTTC. This encodes CASSHSSGSGYEQYF.

At least ten counts were recorded for this clone. The chain recombines TRBV7-9 with TRBJ2-1; no reliable D call. Germline CDR1 and CDR2: SEHNR and FQNEAQ (reference sequence). The length of the CDR3 is 14 residues. V dropped 4 bases and J dropped 7 bases, with 14 bases sitting between them. CDR3 loop: CASSYGFRVNEQFF. CDR3 nucleotide sequence: TGTGCCAGCAGCTACGGTTTTCGAGTTAATGAGCAGTTCTTC.

The gene calls are TRBV5-6 and TRBJ2-7, with 7 bases identical to TRBD1. Per the germline V gene, CDR1 is SGHDT and CDR2 is YYEEEE. V dropped 5 bases and J dropped 6; count of bases not matched to a gene: 5. The CDR3 contains 12 residues. The CDR3 spells CASRRQGFEQYV. The CDR3 DNA sequence: TGTGCCAGCAGACGACAGGGATTCGAGCAGTACGTC.

The rearrangement links TRBV28 to TRBJ1-1; 9 bases map to TRBD1. Germline V gives CDR1 MDHEN, CDR2 SYDVKM. Trimming took 1 base from V and 1 from J; bases not matched to a gene: 7. CDR3 length equals 17 residues. CDR3 bases: TGTGCCAGCAGTTTATTCCCGGGACAGGGAAAGAACACTGAAGCTTTCTTT. Amino acids: CASSLFPGQGKNTEAFF.

This clone was seen more than once but under ten times. This CDR3 reads CASSSLTGSKNIQYF. The CDR3, as DNA: TGTGCCAGCAGCTCCCTGACAGGTAGCAAAAACATTCAGTACTTC. The chain combines TRBV5-6 with TRBJ2-4, with D perhaps TRBD1 (6 bases). V shed 3 bases and J shed 3 bases, with 13 bases lying between them. Germline values: CDR1 SGHDT, CDR2 YYEEEE. The CDR3 spans 15 residues.

The rearrangement links TRBV19 to TRBJ2-2, with D perhaps matching TRBD1 (6 bases). Germline-derived CDR1 and CDR2 are LNHDA and SQIVND (reference sequence). Deletions cut 3 bases from V and 4 bases from J, with 15 bases between. The CDR3 covers 16 residues. For the CDR3, the DNA is TGTGCCAGTAGTATTAGTACAGGGTGGGCCACCGGGGAGCTGTTTTTT. Amino acids: CASSISTGWATGELFF.

This clone was seen a single time. The chain combines TRBV29-1 with TRBJ2-3; maybe TRBD2 (5 bases). V was clipped by 6 bases and J by 1 base, with 14 bases between them. The CDR3 sequence is 14 residues long. Germline V CDR1 and CDR2: SQVTM, ANQGSEA. CDR3 nucleotides: TGCAGCGTCCAACTAGGTAGGGGCACAGATACGCAGTATTTT. This gives the protein CSVQLGRGTDTQYF.

V usage is TRBV10-3 and J usage is TRBJ1-2; D is unclear. This CDR3 is built from 12 residues. The germline gives CDR1 ENHRY, CDR2 SYGVKD. V was clipped by 3 bases and J by 1 base, with 3 bases between them. Here the CDR3 reads CAISDSNYGYTF. The CDR3 DNA is TGTGCCATCAGTGACAGTAACTATGGCTACACCTTC.

This chain links TRBV10-3 with TRBJ2-7, with 7 bases lining up with TRBD2. Unmatched junction bases numbered 5, after V lost 2 bases and J lost 1 base. The CDR3 is 15 amino acids. The germline V gene has CDR1 ENHRY and CDR2 SYGVKD. In nucleotides, the CDR3 is TGTGCCATCAGTGAGACGACGGGGGGATCCTACGAGCAGTACGTC. Its protein product is CAISETTGGSYEQYV.

This chain joins TRBV19 and TRBJ1-1, with 7 bases fitting TRBD1. Germline V gene sequence: CDR1 LNHDA, CDR2 SQIVND (reference sequence). After removal of 5 bases from V and 8 bases from J, the junction contained 8 bases not matched to a gene. CDR3 length: 13 residues. CDR3 sequence (DNA): TGTGCCAGTAGTTTAAACAGGGGAACCGAAGCTTTCTTT. Protein: CASSLNRGTEAFF.

The chain uses TRBV29-1 and TRBJ2-4; 10 bases match TRBD2. This CDR3 has 17 residues. V lost 4 bases to trimming and J lost 3 bases; unmatched junction nucleotides: 12. In germline, CDR1 is SQVTM, CDR2 ANQGSEA. CDR3 in amino acids: CSVVVLGLAGVKNIQYF. CDR3 DNA: TGCAGCGTTGTCGTTTTAGGGCTAGCGGGAGTCAAAAACATTCAGTACTTC.

The V gene is TRBV5-1, the J gene TRBJ2-2; unclear D gene. CDR1 is SGHRS, CDR2 YFSETQ, per germline. Deletions cut 0 bases from V and 4 bases from J, with 4 bases between. CDR3 length: 13 residues. The CDR3 spells CASSLDITGELFF. The CDR3 DNA reads TGCGCCAGCAGCTTGGATATCACCGGGGAGCTGTTTTTT.

There are a few counts of this clone. As DNA, the CDR3 is TGTGCCAGCAGCCAAGTAAGGGAGAGTGAAGCTTTCTTT. Translation: CASSQVRESEAFF. V is TRBV14 and J is TRBJ1-1; D uncertain. The germline gives CDR1 SGHDN, CDR2 FVKESK. V lost 1 base to trimming and J lost 7 bases, with 10 bases between them. This CDR3 is built from 13 residues.

This clone was recorded a few times. Its ends do not fully match the called genes, so a read error is possible. The CDR3 coding sequence is TGTGCCAGCAGAGAAGCGGGAGGGTTAGAGACCCAGTACTTC. As protein: CASREAGGLETQYF. The chain combines TRBV2 with TRBJ2-5, with 10 bases identical to TRBD2. The germline V gene has CDR1 SNHLY and CDR2 FYNNEI. There are 14 residues in the CDR3.

The chain uses TRBV7-2 and TRBJ2-3; D is possibly TRBD2 (5 bases). Germline CDR1 and CDR2: SGHTA and FQGNSA. The V gene lost 1 base and the J gene lost 3 bases, with 11 bases spanning the gap. The length of the CDR3 is 15 residues. CDR3 sequence reads: CASSLVRVATDTQYF. For the CDR3, the DNA is TGTGCCAGCAGCTTAGTACGTGTAGCGACAGATACGCAGTATTTT. Combining the CDR3 with reference TRBV7-2 and TRBJ2-3 gives the whole variable domain GAGVSQSPSNKVTEKGKDVELRCDPISGHTALYWYRQSLGQGLEFLIYFQGNSAPDKSGLPSDRFSAERTGGSVSTLTIQRTQQEDSAVYLCASSLVRVATDTQYFGPGTRLTVL.

The chain joins TRBV6-1 to TRBJ2-1, with D possibly being TRBD1 (6 bases). The CDR3 has 15 residues. CDR1 and CDR2 (germline): MNHNS, SASEGT. V was clipped by 7 bases and J by 4 bases, with 17 bases between them. CDR3 region: CASTLGQFQYNEQFF. Written as DNA, the CDR3 is TGTGCCAGCACCCTAGGACAGTTCCAATACAATGAGCAGTTCTTC.

This clone was counted a few times. The CDR3 loop is CASTLGETQYF. CDR3 in DNA: TGTGCCAGCACTCTCGGGGAGACCCAGTACTTC. This sequence joins TRBV7-9 and TRBJ2-5; D ambiguous. V was shortened by 7 bases and J by 5 bases, with 8 bases between the two germline ends. This CDR3 region has 11 residues. From germline, CDR1 is SEHNR and CDR2 FQNEAQ (reference sequence).